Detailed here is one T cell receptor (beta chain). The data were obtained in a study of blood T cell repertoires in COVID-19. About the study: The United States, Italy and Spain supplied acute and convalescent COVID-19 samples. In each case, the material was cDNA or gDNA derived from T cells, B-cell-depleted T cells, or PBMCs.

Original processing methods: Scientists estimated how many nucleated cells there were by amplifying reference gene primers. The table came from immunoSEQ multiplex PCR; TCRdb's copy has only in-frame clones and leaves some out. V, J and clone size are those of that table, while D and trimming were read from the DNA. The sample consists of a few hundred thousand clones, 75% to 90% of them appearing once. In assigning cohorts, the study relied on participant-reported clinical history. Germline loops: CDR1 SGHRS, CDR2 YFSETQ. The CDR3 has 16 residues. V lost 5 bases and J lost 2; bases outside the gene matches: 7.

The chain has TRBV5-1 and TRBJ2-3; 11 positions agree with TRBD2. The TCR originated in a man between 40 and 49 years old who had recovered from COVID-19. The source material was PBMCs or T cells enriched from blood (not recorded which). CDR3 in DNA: TGCGCCAGCAGAACGACTAGCGGGGCTACCACAGATACGCAGTATTTT. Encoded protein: CASRTTSGATTDTQYF. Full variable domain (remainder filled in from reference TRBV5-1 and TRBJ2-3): KAGVTQTPRYLIKTRGQQVTLSCSPISGHRSVSWYQQTPGQGLQFLFEYFSETQRNKGNFPGRFSGRQFSNSRSEMNVSTLELGDSALYLCASRTTSGATTDTQYFGPGTRLTVL.